This TCR beta chain was documented in a study of blood T cells in healthy people across ages. Whole-study results and caveats: It was not possible, with unsorted PBMCs, to conclusively compare naive and antigen-experienced cells.

A second roughly 6 to 11 cycle PCR used barcoded and J-beta primers. Carrying 12 random nucleotides, a template-switch adaptor labeled each individual cDNA molecule. TCRdb processed the 5' RACE reads anew with MiXCR; each CDR3 protein has one entry. Of 1.8 million or so distinct CDR3 sequences in the sample, about two fifths were seen once. Trimming cost V 1 base and J 3 bases, with 9 bases left between them. Per germline, CDR1 MNHNY and CDR2 SVGAGI (reference sequence). CDR3 length equals 14 residues. With respect to this clonotype: Its antigen remains unknown.

Sequencing used blood. The chain employs TRBV6-6 and TRBJ1-2; no clear D. This clonotype was sampled from a human donor in good health. The CDR3 reads CASSYFNGYYGYTF. The CDR3 bases are TGTGCCAGCAGTTACTTTAACGGTTACTATGGCTACACCTTC.